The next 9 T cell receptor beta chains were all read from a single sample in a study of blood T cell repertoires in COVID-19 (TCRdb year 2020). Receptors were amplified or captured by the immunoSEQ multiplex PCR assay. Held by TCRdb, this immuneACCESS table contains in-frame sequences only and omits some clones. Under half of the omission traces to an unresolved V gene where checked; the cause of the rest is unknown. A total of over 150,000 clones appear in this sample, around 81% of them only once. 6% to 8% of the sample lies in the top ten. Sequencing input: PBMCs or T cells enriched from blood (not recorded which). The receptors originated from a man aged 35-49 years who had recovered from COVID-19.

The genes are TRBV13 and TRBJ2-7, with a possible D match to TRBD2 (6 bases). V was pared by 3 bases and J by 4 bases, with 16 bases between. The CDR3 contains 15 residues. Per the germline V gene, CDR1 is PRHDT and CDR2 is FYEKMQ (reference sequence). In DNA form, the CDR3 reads TGTGCCAGCAGCTTCCGGGACTTCAACCATTACGAGCAGTACTTC. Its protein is CASSFRDFNHYEQYF.

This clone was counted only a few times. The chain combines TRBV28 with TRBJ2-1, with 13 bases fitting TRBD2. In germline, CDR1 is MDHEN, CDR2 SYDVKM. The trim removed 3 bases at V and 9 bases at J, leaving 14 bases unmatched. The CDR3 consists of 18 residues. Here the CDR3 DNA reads TGTGCCAGCAGTTTCCCCCGACTAGCGGGGGGTTCGAAGGGTGAGCAGTTCTTC. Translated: CASSFPRLAGGSKGEQFF.

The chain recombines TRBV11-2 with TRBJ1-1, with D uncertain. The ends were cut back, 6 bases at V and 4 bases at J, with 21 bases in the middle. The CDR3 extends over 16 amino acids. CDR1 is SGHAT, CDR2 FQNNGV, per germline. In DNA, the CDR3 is TGTGCCAGCAGTCCGGAAGTGGGAATCGGGAGCACTGAAGCTTTCTTT. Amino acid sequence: CASSPEVGIGSTEAFF.

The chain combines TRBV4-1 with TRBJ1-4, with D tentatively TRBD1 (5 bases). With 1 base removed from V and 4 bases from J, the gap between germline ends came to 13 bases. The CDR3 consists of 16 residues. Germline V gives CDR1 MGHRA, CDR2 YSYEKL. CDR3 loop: CASSQVWGTGNEKLFF. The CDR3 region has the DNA TGCGCCAGCAGCCAAGTATGGGGCACGGGTAATGAAAAACTGTTTTTT.

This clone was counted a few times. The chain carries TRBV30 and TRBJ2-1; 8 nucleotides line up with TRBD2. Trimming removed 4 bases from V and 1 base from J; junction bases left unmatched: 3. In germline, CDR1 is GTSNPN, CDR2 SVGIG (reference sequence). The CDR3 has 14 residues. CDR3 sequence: CAWNRGGSYNEQFF. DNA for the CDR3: TGTGCCTGGAACCGGGGGGGTTCCTACAATGAGCAGTTCTTC.

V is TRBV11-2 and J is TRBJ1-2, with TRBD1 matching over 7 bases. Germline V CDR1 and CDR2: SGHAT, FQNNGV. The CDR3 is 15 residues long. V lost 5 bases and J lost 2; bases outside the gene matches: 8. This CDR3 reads CASSARQGLNYGYTF. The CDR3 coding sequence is TGTGCCAGCAGCGCCCGACAGGGCTTAAACTATGGCTACACCTTC. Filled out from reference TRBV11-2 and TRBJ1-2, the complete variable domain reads EAGVAQSPRYKIIEKRQSVAFWCNPISGHATLYWYQQILGQGPKLLIQFQNNGVVDDSQLPKDRFSAERLKGVDSTLKIQPAKLEDSAVYLCASSARQGLNYGYTFGSGTRLTVV.

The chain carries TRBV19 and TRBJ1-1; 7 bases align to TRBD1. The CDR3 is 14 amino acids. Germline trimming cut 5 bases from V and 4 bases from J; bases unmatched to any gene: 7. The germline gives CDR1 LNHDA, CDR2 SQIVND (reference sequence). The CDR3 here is CASSPRQGSTEAFF. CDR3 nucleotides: TGTGCCAGTAGTCCCCGACAGGGAAGCACTGAAGCTTTCTTT.

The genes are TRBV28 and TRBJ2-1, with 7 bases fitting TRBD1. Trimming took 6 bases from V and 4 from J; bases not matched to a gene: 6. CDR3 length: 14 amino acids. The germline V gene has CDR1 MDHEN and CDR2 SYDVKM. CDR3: CASRQGQVYNEQFF. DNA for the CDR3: TGTGCCAGCAGACAAGGACAGGTTTACAATGAGCAGTTCTTC. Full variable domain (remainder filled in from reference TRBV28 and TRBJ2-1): DVKVTQSSRYLVKRTGEKVFLECVQDMDHENMFWYRQDPGLGLRLIYFSYDVKMKEKGDIPEGYSVSREKKERFSLILESASTNQTSMYLCASRQGQVYNEQFFGPGTRLTVL.

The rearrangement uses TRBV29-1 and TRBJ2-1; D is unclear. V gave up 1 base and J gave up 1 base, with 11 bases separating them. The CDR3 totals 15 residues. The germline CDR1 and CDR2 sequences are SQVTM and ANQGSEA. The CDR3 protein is CSVEGGQISYNEQFF. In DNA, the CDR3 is TGCAGCGTTGAAGGTGGCCAGATATCCTACAATGAGCAGTTCTTC.